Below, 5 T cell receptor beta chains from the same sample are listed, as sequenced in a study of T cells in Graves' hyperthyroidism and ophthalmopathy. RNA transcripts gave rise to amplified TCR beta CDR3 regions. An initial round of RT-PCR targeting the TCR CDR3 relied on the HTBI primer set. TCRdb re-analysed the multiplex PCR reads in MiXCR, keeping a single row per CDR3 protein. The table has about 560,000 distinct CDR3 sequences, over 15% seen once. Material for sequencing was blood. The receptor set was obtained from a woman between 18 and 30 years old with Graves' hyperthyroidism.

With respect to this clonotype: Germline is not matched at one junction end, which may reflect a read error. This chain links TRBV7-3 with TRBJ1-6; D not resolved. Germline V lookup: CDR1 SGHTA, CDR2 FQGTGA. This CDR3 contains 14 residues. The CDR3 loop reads CASSFGQNNSPPHF. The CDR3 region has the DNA TGTGCCAGCAGCTTCGGTCAGAATAATTCACCCCCCCACTTT.

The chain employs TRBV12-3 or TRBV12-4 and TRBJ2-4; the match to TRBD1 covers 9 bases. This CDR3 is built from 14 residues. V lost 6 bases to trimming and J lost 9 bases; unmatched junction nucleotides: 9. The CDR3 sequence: CASSRTGARVIQYF. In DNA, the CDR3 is TGTGCCAGCAGCAGGACAGGGGCCCGGGTCATTCAGTACTTC.

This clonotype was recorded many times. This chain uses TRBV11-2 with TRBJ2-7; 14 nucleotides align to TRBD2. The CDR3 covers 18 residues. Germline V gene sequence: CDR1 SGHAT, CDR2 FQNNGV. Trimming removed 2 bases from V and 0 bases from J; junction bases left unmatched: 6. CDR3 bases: TGTGCCAGCAGCTTAAGGACTAGCGGGGGGCGACGCTCCTACGAGCAGTACTTC. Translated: CASSLRTSGGRRSYEQYF.

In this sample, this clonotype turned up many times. CDR3 sequence: CASTANTYEQYF. The CDR3 nucleotides are TGTGCCAGCACCGCTAATACCTACGAGCAGTACTTC. This sequence joins TRBV6-8 and TRBJ2-7; no definite D call. This CDR3 contains 12 residues. The V end was cut by 7 bases, the J end by 2 bases, with 9 bases between. Germline loops: CDR1 MNHGY, CDR2 SAAAGT.

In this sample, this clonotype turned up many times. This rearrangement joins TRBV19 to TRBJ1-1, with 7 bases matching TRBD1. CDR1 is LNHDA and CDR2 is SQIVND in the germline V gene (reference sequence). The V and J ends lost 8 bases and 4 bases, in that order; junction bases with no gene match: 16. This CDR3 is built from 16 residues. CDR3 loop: CASLARTGEYRTEAFF. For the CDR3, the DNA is TGTGCCAGTTTAGCCAGGACAGGCGAATATCGCACTGAAGCTTTCTTT. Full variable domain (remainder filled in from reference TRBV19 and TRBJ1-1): DGGITQSPKYLFRKEGQNVTLSCEQNLNHDAMYWYRQDPGQGLRLIYYSQIVNDFQKGDIAEGYSVSREKKESFPLTVTSAQKNPTAFYLCASLARTGEYRTEAFFGQGTRLTVV.